The 10 T cell receptor beta chains listed next were all sequenced from one sample in a study of blood T cell repertoires in COVID-19. Generated by immunoSEQ multiplex PCR, the TCRdb table keeps only in-frame clones and is missing some. This sample yields hundreds of thousands of clones, of which roughly 91% are seen a single time; about 0.99% belongs to the top ten. The sequencing input was peripheral blood. These TCRs come from a middle-aged woman who had recovered from COVID-19.

V is TRBV30 and J is TRBJ2-3; 8 bases are shared with TRBD2. CDR3 length: 13 residues. The trim removed 3 bases at V and 2 bases at J, leaving 1 base unmatched. From germline, CDR1 is GTSNPN and CDR2 SVGIG (reference sequence). In DNA form, the CDR3 reads TGTGCCTGGAGCGGGGGGGTCACAGATACGCAGTATTTT. This translates into CAWSGGVTDTQYF.

This sequence joins TRBV7-2 and TRBJ2-3; TRBD2 might be the D (6 bases). The V and J ends lost 5 bases and 4 bases respectively, with 16 bases between them. The CDR3 is made up of 15 amino acids. Germline CDR1 SGHTA, CDR2 FQGNSA. The CDR3 region has the DNA TGTGCCAGCAGCCGGGACTGGTCCACCTCAGATACGCAGTATTTT. Protein sequence: CASSRDWSTSDTQYF.

The rearrangement links TRBV30 to TRBJ1-2; TRBD1 is a possible D gene (6 bases). Looked up from germline, CDR1 is GTSNPN and CDR2 is SVGIG (reference sequence). The CDR3 loop spans 12 amino acids. V was cut by 7 bases and J by 6 bases, with 15 bases left in between. CDR3 residues: CALTQGRDGYTF. CDR3 sequence (DNA): TGTGCCTTGACGCAGGGGAGGGATGGCTACACCTTC.

The chain joins TRBV4-3 to TRBJ2-2; D uncertain. CDR3 length: 14 amino acids. V was shortened by 1 base and J by 5 bases, with 8 bases between the two germline ends. Germline loops: CDR1 LGHNA, CDR2 YSLEER. The CDR3 coding sequence is TGCGCCAGCAGCCAAGTAGTAGCAACCGGGGAGCTGTTTTTT. Protein product: CASSQVVATGELFF.

This clone was counted a single time. The chain couples TRBV10-3 to TRBJ1-6, with D perhaps matching TRBD1 (6 bases). V gave up 7 bases and J gave up 5 bases, with 9 bases separating them. Germline assignment: CDR1 ENHRY and CDR2 SYGVKD. This CDR3 spans 13 amino acids. The CDR3 nucleotides read TGTGCCATCAACGGACAGAATAATTCACCCCTCCACTTT. Translated: CAINGQNNSPLHF.

V and J are TRBV10-3 and TRBJ2-1; 11 positions agree with TRBD2. The V segment lost 6 bases and the J segment 8 bases; nucleotides outside the gene matches: 12. CDR3 length: 16 residues. Looked up from germline, CDR1 is ENHRY and CDR2 is SYGVKD. The CDR3 DNA is TGTGCCATCAGGGGCGAAGCTAGCGGGGGGACGTATGAGCAGTTCTTC. Encoded protein: CAIRGEASGGTYEQFF.

The V gene is TRBV6-2 or TRBV6-3, the J gene TRBJ1-1; 7 bases fit TRBD1. Trimming took 3 bases from V and 1 from J; bases not matched to a gene: 14. This CDR3 comprises 18 residues. Germline V lookup: CDR1 MNHEY, CDR2 SVGEGT. The CDR3 is CASSYWSAGGYANTEAFF. DNA of the CDR3: TGTGCCAGCAGTTATTGGTCCGCAGGGGGGTACGCGAACACTGAAGCTTTCTTT.

The CDR3, as DNA: TGTGCCAGCAGCTTATCCCCCAAAGGGGGCACCGGCAATGGCTACACCTTC. This gives the protein CASSLSPKGGTGNGYTF. V is TRBV11-2 and J is TRBJ1-2, with TRBD1 matching 7 bases. Germline CDR1 SGHAT, CDR2 FQNNGV. The CDR3 loop spans 17 amino acids. V shed 2 bases and J 6 bases; nucleotides not matched to a gene: 15.

The rearrangement joins TRBV29-1 to TRBJ2-3; maybe TRBD1 (5 bases). Trimming shortened V by 4 bases and J by 6 bases, and 11 bases separated the two germline ends. This CDR3 is 12 amino acids long. Germline CDR1 reads SQVTM; CDR2 reads ANQGSEA. The CDR3 coding sequence is TGCAGCGTTGGCGTACAGGCGGATACGCAGTATTTT. It encodes CSVGVQADTQYF.

The chain joins TRBV3-1 (or the pseudogene TRBV3-2) to TRBJ2-1; D remains unclear. The CDR3 runs 12 residues. The germline CDR1 and CDR2 sequences are LGHDT and YNNKEL (reference sequence). V dropped 6 bases and J dropped 9 bases, with 12 bases sitting between them. The CDR3 loop is CASRNQQAEQFF. As DNA, the CDR3 is TGTGCCAGCAGAAACCAGCAGGCTGAGCAGTTCTTC.